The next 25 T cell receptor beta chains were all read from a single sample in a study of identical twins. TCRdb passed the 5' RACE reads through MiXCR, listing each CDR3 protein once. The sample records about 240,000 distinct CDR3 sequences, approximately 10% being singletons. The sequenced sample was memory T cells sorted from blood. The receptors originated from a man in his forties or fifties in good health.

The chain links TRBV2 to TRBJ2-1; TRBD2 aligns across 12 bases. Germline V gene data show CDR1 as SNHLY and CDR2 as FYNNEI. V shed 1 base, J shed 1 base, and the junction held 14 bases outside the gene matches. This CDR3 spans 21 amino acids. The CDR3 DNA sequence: TGTGCCAGCAGTGAAGGTTTCGGGCTAGCGGGAGGGAAACCGTCCTACAATGAGCAGTTCTTC. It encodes CASSEGFGLAGGKPSYNEQFF.

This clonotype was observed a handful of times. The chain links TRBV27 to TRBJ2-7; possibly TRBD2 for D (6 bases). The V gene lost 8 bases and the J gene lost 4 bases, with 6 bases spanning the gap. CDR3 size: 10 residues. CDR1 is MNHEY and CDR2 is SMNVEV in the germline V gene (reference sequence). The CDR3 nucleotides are TGTGCCAGCGGGACTTACGAGCAGTACTTC. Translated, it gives CASGTYEQYF.

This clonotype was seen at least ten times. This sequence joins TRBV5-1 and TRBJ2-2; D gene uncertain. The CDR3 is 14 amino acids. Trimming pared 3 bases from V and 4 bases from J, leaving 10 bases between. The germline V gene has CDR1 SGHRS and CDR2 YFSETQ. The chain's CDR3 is CASSWTPSTGELFF. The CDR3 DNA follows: TGCGCCAGCAGCTGGACCCCTTCCACCGGGGAGCTGTTTTTT.

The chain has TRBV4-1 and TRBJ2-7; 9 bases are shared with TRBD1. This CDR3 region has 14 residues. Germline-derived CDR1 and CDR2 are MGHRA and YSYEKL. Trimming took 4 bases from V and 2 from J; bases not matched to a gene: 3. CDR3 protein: CASSLTGGPYEQYF. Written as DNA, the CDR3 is TGCGCCAGCAGCCTGACAGGGGGACCCTACGAGCAGTACTTC.

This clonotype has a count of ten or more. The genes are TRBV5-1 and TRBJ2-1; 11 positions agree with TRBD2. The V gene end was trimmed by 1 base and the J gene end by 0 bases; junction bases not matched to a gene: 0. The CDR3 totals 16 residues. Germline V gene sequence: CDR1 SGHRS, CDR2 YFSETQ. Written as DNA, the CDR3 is TGCGCCAGCAGCTTGACTAGCGGGAGCTCCTACAATGAGCAGTTCTTC. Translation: CASSLTSGSSYNEQFF.

In DNA form, the CDR3 reads TGCAGCGTTGTCCCCTCTGGGGCCAACGTCCTGACTTTC. It translates to CSVVPSGANVLTF. The chain uses TRBV29-1 and TRBJ2-6; D remains unclear. The CDR3 consists of 13 residues. The V and J ends lost 4 bases and 0 bases respectively, with 4 bases between them. The germline gives CDR1 SQVTM, CDR2 ANQGSEA.

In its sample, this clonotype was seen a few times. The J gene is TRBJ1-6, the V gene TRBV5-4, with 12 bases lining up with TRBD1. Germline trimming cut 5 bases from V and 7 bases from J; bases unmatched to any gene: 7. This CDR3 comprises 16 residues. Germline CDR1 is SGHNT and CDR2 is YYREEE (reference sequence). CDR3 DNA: TGTGCCAGCAGGTCCGGGACAGGGGGCTCAAATTCACCCCTCCACTTT. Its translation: CASRSGTGGSNSPLHF. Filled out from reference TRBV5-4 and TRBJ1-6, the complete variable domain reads ETGVTQSPTHLIKTRGQQVTLRCSSQSGHNTVSWYQQALGQGPQFIFQYYREEENGRGNFPPRFSGLQFPNYSSELNVNALELDDSALYLCASRSGTGGSNSPLHFGNGTRLTVT.

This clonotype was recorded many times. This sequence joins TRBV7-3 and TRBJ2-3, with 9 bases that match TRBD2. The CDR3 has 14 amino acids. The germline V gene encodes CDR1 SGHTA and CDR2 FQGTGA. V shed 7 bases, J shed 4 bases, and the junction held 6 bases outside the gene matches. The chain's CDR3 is CASNSRGGSDTQYF. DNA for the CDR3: TGTGCCAGCAATTCGCGGGGGGGCTCAGATACGCAGTATTTT.

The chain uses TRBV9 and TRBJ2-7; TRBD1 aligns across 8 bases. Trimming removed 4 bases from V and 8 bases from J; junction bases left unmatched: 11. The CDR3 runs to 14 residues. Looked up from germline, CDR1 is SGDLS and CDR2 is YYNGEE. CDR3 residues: CASSQDRDSYKQYF. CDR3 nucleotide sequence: TGTGCCAGCAGCCAGGACAGGGACTCTTACAAGCAGTACTTC.

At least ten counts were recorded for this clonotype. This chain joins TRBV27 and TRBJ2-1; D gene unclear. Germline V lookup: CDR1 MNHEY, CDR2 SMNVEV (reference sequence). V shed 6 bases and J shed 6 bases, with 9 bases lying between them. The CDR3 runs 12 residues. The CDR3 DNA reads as TGTGCCAGCAGAGAAGTTTCCAATGAGCAGTTCTTC. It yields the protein CASREVSNEQFF.

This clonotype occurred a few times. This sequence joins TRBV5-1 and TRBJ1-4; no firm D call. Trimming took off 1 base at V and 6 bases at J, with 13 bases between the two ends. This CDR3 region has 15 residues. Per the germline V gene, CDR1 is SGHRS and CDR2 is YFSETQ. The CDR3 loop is CASSLSWGGHEKLFF. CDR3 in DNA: TGCGCCAGCAGCTTGTCATGGGGTGGGCATGAAAAACTGTTTTTT. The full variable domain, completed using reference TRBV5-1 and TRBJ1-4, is KAGVTQTPRYLIKTRGQQVTLSCSPISGHRSVSWYQQTPGQGLQFLFEYFSETQRNKGNFPGRFSGRQFSNSRSEMNVSTLELGDSALYLCASSLSWGGHEKLFFGSGTQLSVL.

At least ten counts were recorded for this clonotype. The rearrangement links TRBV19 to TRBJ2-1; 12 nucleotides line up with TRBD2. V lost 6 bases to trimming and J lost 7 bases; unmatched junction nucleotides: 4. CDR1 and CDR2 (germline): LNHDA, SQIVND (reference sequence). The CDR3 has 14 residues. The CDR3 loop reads CASRTGLAGNEQFF. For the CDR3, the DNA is TGTGCCAGTAGAACCGGACTAGCGGGAAATGAGCAGTTCTTC.

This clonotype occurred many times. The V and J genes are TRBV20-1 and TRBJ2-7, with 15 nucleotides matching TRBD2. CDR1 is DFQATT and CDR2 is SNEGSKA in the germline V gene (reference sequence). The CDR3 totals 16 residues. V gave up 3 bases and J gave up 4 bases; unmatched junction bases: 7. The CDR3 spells CSARGTSGGLGYEQYF. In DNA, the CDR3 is TGCAGTGCTAGGGGGACTAGCGGGGGGTTGGGTTACGAGCAGTACTTC.

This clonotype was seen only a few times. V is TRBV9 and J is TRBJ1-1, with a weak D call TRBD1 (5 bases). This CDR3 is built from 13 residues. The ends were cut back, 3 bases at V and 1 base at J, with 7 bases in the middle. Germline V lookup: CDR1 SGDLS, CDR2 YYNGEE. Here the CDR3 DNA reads TGTGCCAGCAGCGCTGGACAGAACACTGAAGCTTTCTTT. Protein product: CASSAGQNTEAFF.

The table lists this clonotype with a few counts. The DNA for the CDR3 is TGTGCCAGCAGTCGGTCTAGCGGGAGGGCTTACAATGAGCAGTTCTTC. Its translation: CASSRSSGRAYNEQFF. J is TRBJ2-1 and V is TRBV6-2 or TRBV6-3; 12 bases align to TRBD2. CDR1 MNHEY and CDR2 SVGEGT come from the germline V gene. This CDR3 region has 16 residues. The J segment lost 4 bases and the V segment lost 5 bases, leaving 6 bases of the junction unmatched.

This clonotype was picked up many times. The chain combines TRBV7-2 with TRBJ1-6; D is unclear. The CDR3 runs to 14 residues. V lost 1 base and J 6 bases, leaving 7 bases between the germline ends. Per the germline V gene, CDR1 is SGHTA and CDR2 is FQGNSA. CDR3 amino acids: CASSLGMSNSPLHF. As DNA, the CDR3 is TGTGCCAGCAGCTTAGGCATGTCTAATTCACCCCTCCACTTT.

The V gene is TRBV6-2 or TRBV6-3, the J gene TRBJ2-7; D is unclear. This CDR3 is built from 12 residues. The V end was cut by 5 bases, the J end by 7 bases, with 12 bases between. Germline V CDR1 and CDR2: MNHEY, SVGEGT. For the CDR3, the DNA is TGTGCCAGCAGTCCCTCCTTACCAGAGCAGTACTTC. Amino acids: CASSPSLPEQYF.

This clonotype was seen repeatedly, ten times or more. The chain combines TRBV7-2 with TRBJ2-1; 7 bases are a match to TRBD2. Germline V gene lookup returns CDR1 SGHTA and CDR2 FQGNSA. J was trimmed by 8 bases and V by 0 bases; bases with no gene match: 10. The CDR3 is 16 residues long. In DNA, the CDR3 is TGTGCCAGCAGCTTAGCTTTCGGGGGGTTCGTAGATGAGCAGTTCTTC. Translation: CASSLAFGGFVDEQFF. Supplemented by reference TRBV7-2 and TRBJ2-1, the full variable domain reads GAGVSQSPSNKVTEKGKDVELRCDPISGHTALYWYRQSLGQGLEFLIYFQGNSAPDKSGLPSDRFSAERTGGSVSTLTIQRTQQEDSAVYLCASSLAFGGFVDEQFFGPGTRLTVL.

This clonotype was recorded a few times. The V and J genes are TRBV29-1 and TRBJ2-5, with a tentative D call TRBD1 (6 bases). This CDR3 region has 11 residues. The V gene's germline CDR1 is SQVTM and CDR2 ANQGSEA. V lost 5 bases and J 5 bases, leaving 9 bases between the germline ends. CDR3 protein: CSVQGLETQYF. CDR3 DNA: TGCAGCGTTCAGGGGCTCGAGACCCAGTACTTC.

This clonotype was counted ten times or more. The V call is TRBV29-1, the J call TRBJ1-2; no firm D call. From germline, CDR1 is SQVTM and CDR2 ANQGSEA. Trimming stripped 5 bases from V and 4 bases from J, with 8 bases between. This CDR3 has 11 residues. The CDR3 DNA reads TGCAGCGTTAGCAGCTTCTATGGCTACACCTTC. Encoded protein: CSVSSFYGYTF.

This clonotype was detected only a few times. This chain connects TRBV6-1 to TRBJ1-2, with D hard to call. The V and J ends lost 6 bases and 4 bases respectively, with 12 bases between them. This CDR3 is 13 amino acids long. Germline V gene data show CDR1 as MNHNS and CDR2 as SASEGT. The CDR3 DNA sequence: TGTGCCAGCAGCAAGGGATTTGCCTATGGCTACACCTTC. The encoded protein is CASSKGFAYGYTF.

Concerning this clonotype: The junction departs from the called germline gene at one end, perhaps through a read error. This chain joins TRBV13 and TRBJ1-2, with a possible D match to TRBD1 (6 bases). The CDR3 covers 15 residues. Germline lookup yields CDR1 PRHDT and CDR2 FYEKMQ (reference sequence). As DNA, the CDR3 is TGTGCCAGCAGCGTAGGGGGTGATTTCCTCTATGGCTACACCTTC. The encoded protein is CASSVGGDFLYGYTF.

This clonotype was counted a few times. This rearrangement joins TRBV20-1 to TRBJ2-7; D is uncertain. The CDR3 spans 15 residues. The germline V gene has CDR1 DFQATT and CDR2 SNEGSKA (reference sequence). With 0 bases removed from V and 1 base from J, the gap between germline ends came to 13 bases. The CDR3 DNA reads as TGCAGTGCTAGAGATCTTACAGAGTCATCCTACGAGCAGTACTTC. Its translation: CSARDLTESSYEQYF.

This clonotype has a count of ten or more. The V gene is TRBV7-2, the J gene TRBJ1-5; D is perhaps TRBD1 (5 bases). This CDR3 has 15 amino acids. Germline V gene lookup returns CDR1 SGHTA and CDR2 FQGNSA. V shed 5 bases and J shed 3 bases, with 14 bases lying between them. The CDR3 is CASSHYTGDNQPQHF. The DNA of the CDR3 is TGTGCCAGCAGCCACTACACAGGCGACAATCAGCCCCAGCATTTT.

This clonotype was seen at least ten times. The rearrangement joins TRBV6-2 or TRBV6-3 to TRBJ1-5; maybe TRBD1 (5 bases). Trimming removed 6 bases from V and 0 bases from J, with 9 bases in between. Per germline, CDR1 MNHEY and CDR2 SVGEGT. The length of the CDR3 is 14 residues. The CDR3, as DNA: TGTGCCAGCAGGGGGCCTTATAGCAATCAGCCCCAGCATTTT. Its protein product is CASRGPYSNQPQHF.